This TCR beta chain derives from a study of vaccination and CD4 T cells after COVID-19. For the study at large: Two of the convalescents were Hispanic, and convalescents were six males and four females. Whole-study findings and limits: Convalescent participants were relatively few, and none had early post-infection timepoints studied.

The time point: late sampling 161 to 241 days after vaccination in a few convalescent patients. Noted treatment: roughly 11-day PBMC culture with coronavirus spike peptide pools or control peptides (ViraFEST assay). This clonotype turned up a few times. Its antigen is not known. CD4+ T cells that had been cultured provided DNA sequenced with the Oncomine TCR Beta short-read assay. One entry per CDR3 protein, called by TCRdb with MiXCR from the PCR reads. The table records roughly 28,000 distinct CDR3 sequences, around 41% of them present only once. CDR1 is SGHTA and CDR2 is FQGNSA in the germline V gene. The CDR3 length is 16 residues. Trimming took off 1 base at V and 2 bases at J, with 15 bases between the two ends.

The TCR originated in a human donor who had recovered from COVID-19. The chain recombines TRBV7-2 with TRBJ2-7; TRBD1 might be the D (6 bases). The sequences come from CD4+ T cells from blood, cultured in vitro, collected about 7 months after SARS-CoV-2 vaccination. This chain's CDR3 is CASSLVLGQRTYEQYF. In DNA form, the CDR3 reads TGTGCCAGCAGCTTAGTCTTAGGACAGCGAACCTACGAGCAGTACTTC.